This T cell receptor beta chain derives from a study of T cells after yellow fever vaccination. Findings and limits, study-wide: Abundant clonotypes (contaminants from the bulk population) could be present in FACS-sorted repertoires. Though it reached lower strength, the secondary response hit its peak faster, day 5 versus 15. Only a minor proportion of clonotypes was detected across both CD4 and CD8 compartments.

A single record per CDR3 protein comes from TCRdb applying MiXCR to the 5' RACE reads. The sample includes about 120,000 distinct CDR3 sequences, 5.5% to 8% seen only once; the top ten take 2.5% to 3%. Comment on this clonotype: Its antigen remains unknown. A clone one base away is much larger, so this may be a read error.

In germline, CDR1 is WNHNN, CDR2 SYGVQD (reference sequence). This CDR3 has 13 residues. This specimen consisted of CD4+ T cells sorted from PBMCs, obtained roughly seven weeks after the first yellow fever vaccination. The V call is TRBV10-1, the J call TRBJ1-1; D gene ambiguous. The receptor comes from a man aged 18 to 30 who received the YFV17D yellow fever vaccine. The CDR3 coding sequence is TGCGTCAGCAGCGCTAACAAAGGCACTGAAGCTTTCTTT. Its protein is CVSSANKGTEAFF.